This entry concerns a single T cell receptor (beta chain). No antigen is known for it. A much larger clone sits a single nucleotide away, making a read error possible. The CDR3 totals 15 residues. Germline V gene sequence: CDR1 SQVTM, CDR2 ANQGSEA. This specimen belongs to a study of post-analysis software for immune sequencing data. At the level of the study: Patients had relapsing-remitting, secondary progressive or progressive-relapsing multiple sclerosis; some lacked subtype.

General observations from the study: Compared with controls, patients had more of about 5 TRBV segments, including TRBV5-6, TRBV5-1 and TRBV20-1. With F measure, samples from one preparation batch clustered together strongly. The normalized Chao1 diversity of multiple sclerosis patients was significantly lower than that of controls.

cDNA libraries of TCR beta carried unique molecular identifiers. From around 1 to 9.1 million T cells, hundreds of thousands of cDNA molecules were obtained. TCRdb reprocessed the PCR reads with MiXCR, giving one entry per CDR3 protein. This sample has roughly 200,000 distinct CDR3 sequences; roughly 30% occur once, and the top ten carry roughly 3.5%. The TCR originated in a girl younger than 18 with multiple sclerosis. The chain carries TRBV29-1 and TRBJ1-2, with D perhaps matching TRBD1 (6 bases). Input material: blood. CDR3 nucleotides: TGCAGCGTTGAAAGGGGGGGAGGCATGGACTATGGCCACACCTTC. It encodes CSVERGGGMDYGHTF.